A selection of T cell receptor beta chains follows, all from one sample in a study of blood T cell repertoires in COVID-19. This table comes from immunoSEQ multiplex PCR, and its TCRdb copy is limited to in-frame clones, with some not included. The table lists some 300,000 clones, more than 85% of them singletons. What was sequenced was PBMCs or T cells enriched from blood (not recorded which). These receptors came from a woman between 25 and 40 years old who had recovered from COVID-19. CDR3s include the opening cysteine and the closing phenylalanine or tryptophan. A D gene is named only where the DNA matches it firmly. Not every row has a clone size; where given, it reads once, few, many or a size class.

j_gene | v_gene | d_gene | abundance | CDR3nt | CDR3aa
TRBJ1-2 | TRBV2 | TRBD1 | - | TGTGCCAGCAGTGAGGGGGACAGGGGTAGCCGTGGCTACACCTTC | CASSEGDRGSRGYTF
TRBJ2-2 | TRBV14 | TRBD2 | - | TGTGCCAGCAGCCTACAGCGGGGGGGCCGTAGCGGGGAGCTGTTTTTT | CASSLQRGGRSGELFF
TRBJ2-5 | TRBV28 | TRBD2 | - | TGTGCCAGCAGTTTTCCGACTAGCGGAGGGGGTCACCAAGAGACCCAGTACTTC | CASSFPTSGGGHQETQYF
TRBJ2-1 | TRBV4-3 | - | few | TGCGCCAGCGGCGGTTCCTACAATGAGCAGTTCTTC | CASGGSYNEQFF
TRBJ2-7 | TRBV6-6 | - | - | TGTGCCAGCAGTTACGGCGGAGAGCAGTACTTC | CASSYGGEQYF
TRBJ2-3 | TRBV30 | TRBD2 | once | TGTGCCGGGGGAAAGGCGGGGGTGTTCACAGATACGCAGTATTTT | CAGGKAGVFTDTQYF
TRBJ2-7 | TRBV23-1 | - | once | TGCGCCAGCAGTCAACCGACAGAGCCCTACGAGCAGTACTTC | CASSQPTEPYEQYF
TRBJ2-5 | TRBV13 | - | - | TGTGCCAGCAGCGCCCGGGGTCAAGAGACCCAGTACTTC | CASSARGQETQYF
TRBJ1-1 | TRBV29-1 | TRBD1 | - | TGCAGCGTTGAACCGACAGGGCTTGGCACTGAAGCTTTCTTT | CSVEPTGLGTEAFF
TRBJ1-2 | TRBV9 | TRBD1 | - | TGTGCCAGCAGCCCGACAGGGAATGGCTACACCTTC | CASSPTGNGYTF
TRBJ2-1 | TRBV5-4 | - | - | TGTGCCAGCAGCTTAGAGGACAGATCCTACAATGAGCAGTTCTTC | CASSLEDRSYNEQFF
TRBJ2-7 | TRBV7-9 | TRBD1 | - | TGTGCCAGCAGCCCGACAGGGAGCGGCTCCTACGAGCAGTACTTC | CASSPTGSGSYEQYF
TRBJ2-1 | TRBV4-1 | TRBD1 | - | TGCGCCAGCAGTTATCCGGGACAGGGGGACGATGAGCAGTTCTTC | CASSYPGQGDDEQFF
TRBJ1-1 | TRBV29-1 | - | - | TGCAGCGTCGCCACAGGGCAGAACACTGAAGCTTTCTTT | CSVATGQNTEAFF
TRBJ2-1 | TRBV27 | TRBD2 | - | TGTGCCAGCAGTTTGAGGTCAGCGGGGGGACAAAACAATGAGCAGTTCTTC | CASSLRSAGGQNNEQFF
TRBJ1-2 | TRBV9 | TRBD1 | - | TGTGCCAGCAGCCATCCCGGACAGGGGTACGACTATGGCTACACCTTC | CASSHPGQGYDYGYTF
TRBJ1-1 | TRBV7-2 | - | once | TGTGCCAGCAGCTTAGGATTCCAGGGCACTGAAGCTTTCTTT | CASSLGFQGTEAFF
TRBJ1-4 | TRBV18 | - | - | TGTGCCAGCTCACCGACCGGCGTCGGGGGTGAAAAACTGTTTTTT | CASSPTGVGGEKLFF
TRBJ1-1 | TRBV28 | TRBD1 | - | TGTGCCAGCAGTTTCCAGACAGGGACCCTCACTGAAGCTTTCTTT | CASSFQTGTLTEAFF
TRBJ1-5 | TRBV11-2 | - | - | TGTGCCAGCAGCCTGGACAGAGGGAGCAATCAGCCCCAGCATTTT | CASSLDRGSNQPQHF
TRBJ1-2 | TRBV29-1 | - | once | TGCAGCGTTGCCTCAGGGGTGTATGGCTACACCTTC | CSVASGVYGYTF
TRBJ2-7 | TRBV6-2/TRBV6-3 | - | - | TGTGCCAGCAGTTACTCTCCCTCGTGGTTAGGGGCAATCGAGCAGTACTTC | CASSYSPSWLGAIEQYF
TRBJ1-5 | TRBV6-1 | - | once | TGTGCCAGCAGTGAATTGACTAGGGGGGGCCGTCAGCCCCAGCATTTT | CASSELTRGGRQPQHF
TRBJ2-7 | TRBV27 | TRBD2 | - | TGTGCCAGCGGGACTAGCGGGTATTACGAGCAGTACTTC | CASGTSGYYEQYF
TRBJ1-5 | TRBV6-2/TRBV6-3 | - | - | TGTGCCAGCAGTTACGAGGGTTCTAGCAATCAGCCCCAGCATTTT | CASSYEGSSNQPQHF
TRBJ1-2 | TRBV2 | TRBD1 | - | TGTGCCAGCAGGGAAACAGGGGGCGCGGGTAACTATGGCTACACCTTC | CASRETGGAGNYGYTF
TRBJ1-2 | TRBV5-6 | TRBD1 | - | TGTGCCAGCAGCTTGGACGGACAGGGGTACTATGGCTACACCTTC | CASSLDGQGYYGYTF
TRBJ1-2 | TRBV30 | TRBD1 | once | TGTGCCTGGAACAGGGGTGGTGGCTACACCTTC | CAWNRGGGYTF
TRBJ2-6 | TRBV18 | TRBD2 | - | TGTGCCAGCTCATCCTTGGGACTAGCGGGGGTGGCTGGGGCCAACGTCCTGACTTTC | CASSSLGLAGVAGANVLTF
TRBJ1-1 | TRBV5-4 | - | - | TGTGCCAGCAGCGTGACAGCCCTGAACACTGAAGCTTTCTTT | CASSVTALNTEAFF
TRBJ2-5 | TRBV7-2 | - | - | TGTGCCAGCAGCTTAGGCCCCGGGAGCCGAGAGACCCAGTACTTC | CASSLGPGSRETQYF
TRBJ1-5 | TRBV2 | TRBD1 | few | TGTGCCAGCAACCTGGGACAGAGCATGAATCAGCCCCAGCATTTT | CASNLGQSMNQPQHF
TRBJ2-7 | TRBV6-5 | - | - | TGTGCCAGCTCCACAGGACAGACCTACGAGCAGTACTTC | CASSTGQTYEQYF
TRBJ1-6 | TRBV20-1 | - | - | TGCAGTGCTAGTACGGCAGGCTATAATTCACCCCTCCACTTT | CSASTAGYNSPLHF
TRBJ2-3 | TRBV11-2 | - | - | TGTGCCAGCAGCAAGGGACTCCGAGCACCCACAGATACGCAGTATTTT | CASSKGLRAPTDTQYF
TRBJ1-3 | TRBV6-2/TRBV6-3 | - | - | TGTGCCAGCAGTTACCAAGCCGGGACTGGAAACACCATATATTTT | CASSYQAGTGNTIYF
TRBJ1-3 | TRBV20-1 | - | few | TGCAGTGCTAGTTCCCCTTCAGGGTTGGGAAACACCATATATTTT | CSASSPSGLGNTIYF
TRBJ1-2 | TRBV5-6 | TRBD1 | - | TGTGCCAGCAGCCCCGGGGACAGGGACCTCTATGGCTACACCTTC | CASSPGDRDLYGYTF
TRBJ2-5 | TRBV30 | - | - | TGTGCCTGGCTCGGGATTAGGGCGGGGACTGGGACCCAGTACTTC | CAWLGIRAGTGTQYF
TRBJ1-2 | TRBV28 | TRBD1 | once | TGTGCCAGCAGACAAAGTCCGGGACAGCACTATGGCTACACCTTC | CASRQSPGQHYGYTF